One T cell receptor (beta chain) is described in this entry. Antigen: not known. The data derive from a study of response to subunit inactivated influenza vaccine. Study-wide findings and caveats: New T cells are recruited in small numbers by each seasonal influenza vaccination, according to the authors' suggestion.

TCRdb passed the RT-PCR reads through MiXCR, listing each CDR3 protein once. The table records approximately 730,000 distinct CDR3 sequences, about 15% of them present only once. Germline V gives CDR1 MGHDK, CDR2 SYGVNS. After removal of 2 bases from V and 5 bases from J, the junction contained 6 bases not matched to a gene. The length of the CDR3 is 15 residues. The input for sequencing was PBMCs from blood, taken 14 days before vaccination. This chain connects TRBV25-1 to TRBJ2-5; TRBD1 agrees at 9 bases. This clonotype was sampled from a man aged 45-65 years who received an inactivated influenza vaccine. The CDR3 reads CASSEPGTGPETQYF. As DNA, the CDR3 is TGTGCCAGCAGTGAACCTGGGACAGGGCCTGAGACCCAGTACTTC.